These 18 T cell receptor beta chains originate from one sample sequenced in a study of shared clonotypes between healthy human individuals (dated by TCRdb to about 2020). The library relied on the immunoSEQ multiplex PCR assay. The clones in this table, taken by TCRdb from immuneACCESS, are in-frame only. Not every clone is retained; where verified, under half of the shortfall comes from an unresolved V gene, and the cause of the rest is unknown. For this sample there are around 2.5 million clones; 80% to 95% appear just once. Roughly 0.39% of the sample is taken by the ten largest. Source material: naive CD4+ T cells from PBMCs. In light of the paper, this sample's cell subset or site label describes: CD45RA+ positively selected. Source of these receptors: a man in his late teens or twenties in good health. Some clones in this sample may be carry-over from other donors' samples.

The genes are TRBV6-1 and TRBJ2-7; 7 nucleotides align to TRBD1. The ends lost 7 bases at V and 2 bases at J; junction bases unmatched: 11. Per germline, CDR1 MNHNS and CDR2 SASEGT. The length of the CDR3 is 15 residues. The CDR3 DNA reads TGTGCCAGCATCCCCCTTTACAGGGGAACCTACGAGCAGTACTTC. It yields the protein CASIPLYRGTYEQYF.

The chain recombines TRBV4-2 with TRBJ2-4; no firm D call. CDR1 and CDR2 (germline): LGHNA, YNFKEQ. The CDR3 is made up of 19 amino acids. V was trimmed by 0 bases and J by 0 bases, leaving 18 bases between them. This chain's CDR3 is CASSQDYGPKLAAKNIQYF. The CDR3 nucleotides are TGTGCCAGCAGCCAAGATTATGGGCCTAAGCTCGCAGCCAAAAACATTCAGTACTTC.

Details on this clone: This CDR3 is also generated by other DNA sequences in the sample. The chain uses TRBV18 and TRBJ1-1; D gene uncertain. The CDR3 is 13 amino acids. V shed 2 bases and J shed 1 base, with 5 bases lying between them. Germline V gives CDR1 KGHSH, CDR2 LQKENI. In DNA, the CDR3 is TGTGCCAGCTCACCAAACCGGAACACTGAAGCTTTCTTT. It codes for CASSPNRNTEAFF.

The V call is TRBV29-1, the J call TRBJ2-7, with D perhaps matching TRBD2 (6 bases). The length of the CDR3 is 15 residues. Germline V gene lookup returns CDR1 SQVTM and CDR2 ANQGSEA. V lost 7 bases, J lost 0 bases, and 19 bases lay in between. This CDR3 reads CSAPRFAGLSYEQYF. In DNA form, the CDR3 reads TGCAGCGCCCCCCGGTTTGCGGGGCTCTCCTACGAGCAGTACTTC.

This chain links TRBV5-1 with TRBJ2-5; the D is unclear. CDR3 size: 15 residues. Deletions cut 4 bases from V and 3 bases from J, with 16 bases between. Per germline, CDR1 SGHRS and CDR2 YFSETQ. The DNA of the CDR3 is TGCGCCAGCAGCCCCCGGGCCCACGGAAAAGAGACCCAGTACTTC. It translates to CASSPRAHGKETQYF.

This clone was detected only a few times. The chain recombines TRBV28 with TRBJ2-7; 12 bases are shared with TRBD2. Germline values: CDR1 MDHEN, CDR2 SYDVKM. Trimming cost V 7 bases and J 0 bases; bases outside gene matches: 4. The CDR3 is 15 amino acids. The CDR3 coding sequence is TGTGCCAGCAATGGACTAGCGGGAATCTCCTACGAGCAGTACTTC. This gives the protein CASNGLAGISYEQYF.

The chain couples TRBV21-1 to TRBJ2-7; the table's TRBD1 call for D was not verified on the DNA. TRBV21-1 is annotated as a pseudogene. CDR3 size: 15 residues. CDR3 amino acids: CASSTRTDLSYEQYF. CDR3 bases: TGTGCCAGCAGCACGCGGACAGACCTCTCCTACGAGCAGTACTTC.

The CDR3 protein is CASSPILSGGEKLFF. CDR3 DNA: TGTGCCAGCAGCCCCATTCTTTCGGGGGGAGAAAAACTGTTTTTT. This chain links TRBV2 with TRBJ1-4; D may be TRBD1 (5 bases). V was cut by 6 bases and J by 8 bases, with 19 bases left in between. Germline CDR1 and CDR2: SNHLY and FYNNEI. The length of the CDR3 is 15 residues.

CDR3 loop: CASSLILTIGGAKNIQYF. The CDR3 nucleotides are TGTGCCAGCAGTCTCATCCTAACTATCGGGGGAGCCAAAAACATTCAGTACTTC. The rearrangement joins TRBV2 to TRBJ2-4; maybe TRBD2 (6 bases). V was trimmed by 5 bases and J by 0 bases, leaving 20 bases between them. The CDR3 is 18 residues long. The germline CDR1 and CDR2 sequences are SNHLY and FYNNEI. The entire variable domain, with the rest obtained from reference TRBV2 and TRBJ2-4, is as follows: EPEVTQTPSHQVTQMGQEVILRCVPISNHLYFYWYRQILGQKVEFLVSFYNNEISEKSEIFDDQFSVERPDGSNFTLKIRSTKLEDSAMYFCASSLILTIGGAKNIQYFGAGTRLSVL.

The CDR3 is CASSPYMDNEQFF. In nucleotides, the CDR3 is TGTGCCAGCAGTCCTTACATGGACAATGAGCAGTTCTTC. The chain carries TRBV5-4 and TRBJ2-1; no reliable D call. V was trimmed by 5 bases and J by 5 bases, leaving 11 bases between them. Germline V CDR1 and CDR2: SGHNT, YYREEE (reference sequence). There are 13 residues in the CDR3.

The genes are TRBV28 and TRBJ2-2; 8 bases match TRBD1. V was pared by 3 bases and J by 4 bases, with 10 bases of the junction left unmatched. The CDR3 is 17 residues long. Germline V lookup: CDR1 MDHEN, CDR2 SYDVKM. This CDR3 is CASSLIQGAGSTGELFF. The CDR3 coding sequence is TGTGCCAGCAGTTTGATCCAGGGGGCTGGGAGCACCGGGGAGCTGTTTTTT.

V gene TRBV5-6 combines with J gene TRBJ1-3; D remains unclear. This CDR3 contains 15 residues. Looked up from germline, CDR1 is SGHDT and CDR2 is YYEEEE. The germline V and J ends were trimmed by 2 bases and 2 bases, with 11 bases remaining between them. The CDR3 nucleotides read TGTGCCAGCAGCTTCGAACGGGTACCTGGAAACACCATATATTTT. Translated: CASSFERVPGNTIYF.

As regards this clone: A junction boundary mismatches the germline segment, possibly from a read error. The CDR3 DNA reads TGTGCCAGCAGTGGGAGCGAGGCGGTGTATTTT. The encoded protein is CASSGSEAVYF. This chain uses TRBV2 with TRBJ1-5, with D hard to call. The CDR3 length is 11 residues. Looked up from germline, CDR1 is SNHLY and CDR2 is FYNNEI. The full variable domain, with the rest looked up from reference TRBV2 and TRBJ1-5, is EPEVTQTPSHQVTQMGQEVILRCVPISNHLYFYWYRQILGQKVEFLVSFYNNEISEKSEIFDDQFSVERPDGSNFTLKIRSTKLEDSAMYFCASSGSEAVYFGDGTRLSIL.

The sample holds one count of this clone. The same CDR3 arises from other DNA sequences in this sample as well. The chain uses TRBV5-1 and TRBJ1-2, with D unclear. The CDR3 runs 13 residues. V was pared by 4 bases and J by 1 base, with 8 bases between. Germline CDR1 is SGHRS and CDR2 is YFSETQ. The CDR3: CASSLTSNYGYTF. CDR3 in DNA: TGCGCCAGCAGCCTCACCAGTAACTATGGCTACACCTTC.

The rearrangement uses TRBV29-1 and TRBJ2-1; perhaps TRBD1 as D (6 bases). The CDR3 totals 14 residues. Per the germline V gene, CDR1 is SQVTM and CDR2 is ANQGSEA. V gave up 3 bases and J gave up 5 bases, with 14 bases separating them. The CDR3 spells CSVDGEGVHNEQFF. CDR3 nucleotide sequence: TGCAGCGTTGATGGTGAGGGGGTCCACAATGAGCAGTTCTTC.

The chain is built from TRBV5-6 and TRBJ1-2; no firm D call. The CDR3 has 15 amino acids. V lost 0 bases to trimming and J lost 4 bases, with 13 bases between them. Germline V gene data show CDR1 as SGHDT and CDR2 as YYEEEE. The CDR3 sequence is CASSLGPTGGYGYTF. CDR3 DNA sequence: TGTGCCAGCAGCTTGGGGCCTACTGGAGGCTATGGCTACACCTTC.

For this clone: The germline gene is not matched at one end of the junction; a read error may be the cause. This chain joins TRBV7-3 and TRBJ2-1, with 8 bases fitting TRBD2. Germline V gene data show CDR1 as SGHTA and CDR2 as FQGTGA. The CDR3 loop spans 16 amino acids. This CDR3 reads CASSVTGRAYYNEQFF. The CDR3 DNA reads TGTGCCAGCAGCGTAACCGGGAGGGCGTACTACAATGAGCAGTTCTTC.

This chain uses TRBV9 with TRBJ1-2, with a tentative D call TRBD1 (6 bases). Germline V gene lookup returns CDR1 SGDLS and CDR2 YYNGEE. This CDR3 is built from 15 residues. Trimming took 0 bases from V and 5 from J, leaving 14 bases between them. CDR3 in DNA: TGTGCCAGCAGCGTAGGCGGCAGGGGCGGGTATGGCTACACCTTC. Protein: CASSVGGRGGYGYTF.